This T cell receptor beta chain was captured by sequencing in a study of cytomegalovirus exposure and HLA in healthy donors. The study, taken as a whole, reports: Reports showed the classifier diagnosing cytomegalovirus status with high specificity and sensitivity.

The CDR3 has 14 residues. Trimming removed 2 bases at V and 3 bases at J, with 10 bases between. Germline assignment: CDR1 SEHNR and CDR2 FQNEAQ (reference sequence). PCR used 60 Vbeta primers and 13 Jbeta primers. Assay: immunoSEQ multiplex PCR; the TCRdb copy retains only in-frame clones and omits some. The repertoire holds hundreds of thousands of clones, with approximately 82% as singletons. In the case of this clone: Antigen unknown.

Material for sequencing was PBMCs. The J gene is TRBJ1-1, the V gene TRBV7-9; D is ambiguous. This TCR was recovered from a man aged 18-30 years in good health and CMV-seronegative. The CDR3 nucleotides read TGTGCCAGCAGCTTACGAGGGTCGGACACTGAAGCTTTCTTT. It translates to CASSLRGSDTEAFF.